The 25 T cell receptor beta chains below come from one sample, sequenced in a study of spatial heterogeneity in lung cancer. TCRdb called the 5' RACE reads again in MiXCR, with one record for every CDR3 protein. The table shows 8,000 to 10,000 distinct CDR3 sequences, with around a quarter occurring only once. As to time point: blood at routine non-recurrence follow-up after resection. The material was PBMCs, obtained at follow-up. These receptor sequences come from a female donor with early-stage non-small cell lung cancer.

V gene TRBV28 combines with J gene TRBJ1-5; D gene ambiguous. From germline, CDR1 is MDHEN and CDR2 SYDVKM. Trimming removed 10 bases at V and 5 bases at J, with 18 bases between. The CDR3 sequence is 14 residues long. The CDR3 bases are TGTGCCATTCGCGGCCCCGCCAGAGATCAGCCCCAGCATTTT. It encodes CAIRGPARDQPQHF.

The chain joins TRBV28 to TRBJ1-1, with 7 positions matching TRBD1. The CDR3 is made up of 15 amino acids. V shed 2 bases and J 1 base; nucleotides not matched to a gene: 4. Germline CDR1 reads MDHEN; CDR2 reads SYDVKM. CDR3 nucleotide sequence: TGTGCCAGCAGTTTAGGCGACAGGGCGAACACTGAAGCTTTCTTT. Encoded protein: CASSLGDRANTEAFF.

The chain uses TRBV10-3 and TRBJ2-7; 13 nucleotides align to TRBD2. J lost 7 bases, V lost 3 bases, and 9 bases had no gene match. This CDR3 contains 16 residues. Germline assignment: CDR1 ENHRY and CDR2 SYGVKD. CDR3 residues: CAISDRTSGSLREQYF. Here the CDR3 DNA reads TGTGCCATCAGTGACAGGACTAGCGGGAGTCTAAGGGAGCAGTACTTC.

The chain links TRBV30 to TRBJ2-7; unclear D gene. V was trimmed by 8 bases and J by 0 bases, leaving 14 bases between them. Per the germline V gene, CDR1 is GTSNPN and CDR2 is SVGIG (reference sequence). This CDR3 is 13 amino acids long. The CDR3 is CAVLWTASYEQYF. The CDR3 bases are TGTGCCGTGCTTTGGACGGCCTCCTACGAGCAGTACTTC. Full variable domain (remainder filled in from reference TRBV30 and TRBJ2-7): SQTIHQWPATLVQPVGSPLSLECTVEGTSNPNLYWYRQAAGRGLQLLFYSVGIGQISSEVPQNLSASRPQDRQFILSSKKLLLSDSGFYLCAVLWTASYEQYFGPGTRLTVT.

This clonotype was observed a few times. The chain links TRBV20-1 to TRBJ2-1; perhaps TRBD2 as D (5 bases). CDR1 DFQATT and CDR2 SNEGSKA come from the germline V gene (reference sequence). This CDR3 spans 15 amino acids. Trimming took off 1 base at V and 1 base at J, with 11 bases between the two ends. In DNA form, the CDR3 reads TGCAGTGCTAGAGTAGGCGGGTTGTCCTACAATGAGCAGTTCTTC. Translating gives CSARVGGLSYNEQFF.

This clonotype was found once. The chain links TRBV12-3 or TRBV12-4 to TRBJ2-3, with a possible D match to TRBD1 (5 bases). This CDR3 comprises 13 residues. Trimming shortened V by 4 bases and J by 10 bases, and 15 bases separated the two germline ends. The CDR3 here is CASSSQGEQAQYF. In DNA, the CDR3 is TGTGCCAGCAGTTCCCAGGGTGAACAAGCGCAGTATTTT.

The chain uses TRBV27 and TRBJ1-1; TRBD1 matches at 7 bases. The length of the CDR3 is 15 residues. Germline V lookup: CDR1 MNHEY, CDR2 SMNVEV (reference sequence). V lost 5 bases, J lost 4 bases, and 10 bases stayed unmatched. The CDR3 is CASSQRTGFGTEAFF. The CDR3 DNA reads as TGTGCCAGCAGTCAACGGACAGGATTCGGCACTGAAGCTTTCTTT.

This rearrangement joins TRBV2 to TRBJ2-2; D is ambiguous. CDR1 is SNHLY, CDR2 FYNNEI, per germline. V shed 6 bases and J shed 7 bases, with 3 bases lying between them. This CDR3 is built from 10 residues. The CDR3 sequence: CASRNGELFF. The CDR3 DNA reads TGTGCCAGCAGGAACGGGGAGCTGTTTTTT.

This clonotype is medium-sized within its sample. This sequence joins TRBV18 and TRBJ1-5; 9 nucleotides agree with TRBD1. This CDR3 has 17 amino acids. After removal of 4 bases from V and 6 bases from J, the junction contained 13 bases not matched to a gene. Germline lookup yields CDR1 KGHSH and CDR2 LQKENI. The CDR3 coding sequence is TGTGCCAGCTCACTCAGTCACAGGGGGCTCGGCGGTCAGCCCCAGCATTTT. This gives the protein CASSLSHRGLGGQPQHF.

This clonotype was found once. The genes are TRBV7-9 and TRBJ2-5; 9 bases agree with TRBD2. CDR1 SEHNR and CDR2 FQNEAQ come from the germline V gene (reference sequence). The CDR3 is made up of 15 amino acids. J lost 11 bases, V lost 5 bases, and 15 bases had no gene match. CDR3 residues: CASSVNRPGLARQYF. The CDR3 DNA reads TGTGCCAGCAGCGTGAACAGACCGGGACTAGCCCGTCAGTACTTC.

This clonotype was seen a handful of times. This chain connects TRBV28 to TRBJ1-1; maybe TRBD1 (5 bases). Trimming stripped 7 bases from V and 3 bases from J, with 15 bases between. The CDR3 sequence is 14 residues long. The germline V gene has CDR1 MDHEN and CDR2 SYDVKM. In DNA form, the CDR3 reads TGTGCCAGCATTAAATCAGGGAGTCACACTGAAGCTTTCTTT. Translating it yields CASIKSGSHTEAFF.

The rearrangement joins TRBV7-2 to TRBJ2-1; D is perhaps TRBD2 (5 bases). The germline V gene has CDR1 SGHTA and CDR2 FQGNSA. CDR3 length equals 12 residues. The ends were cut back, 5 bases at V and 12 bases at J, with 14 bases in the middle. The CDR3 sequence: CASSPTGGWQFF. For the CDR3, the DNA is TGTGCCAGCAGCCCGACCGGAGGTTGGCAGTTCTTC.

The chain recombines TRBV6-5 with TRBJ1-6; D unresolved. CDR3 length equals 16 residues. Trimming shortened V by 7 bases and J by 1 base, and 14 bases separated the two germline ends. In germline, CDR1 is MNHEY, CDR2 SVGAGI. CDR3 region: CASTSDKRSYNSPLHF. CDR3 coding DNA: TGTGCCAGCACTTCCGATAAAAGGTCCTATAATTCACCCCTCCACTTT.

The chain combines TRBV18 with TRBJ1-2; TRBD1 agrees at 7 bases. There are 15 residues in the CDR3. Per germline, CDR1 KGHSH and CDR2 LQKENI. J was trimmed by 6 bases and V by 2 bases; bases with no gene match: 9. The CDR3 spells CASSPRTGTADGYTF. CDR3 DNA sequence: TGTGCCAGCTCACCAAGGACCGGGACAGCAGATGGCTACACCTTC.

This chain joins TRBV24-1 and TRBJ2-1; D is uncertain. The ends were cut back, 5 bases at V and 7 bases at J, with 5 bases in the middle. Germline V gives CDR1 KGHDR, CDR2 SFDVKD. The CDR3 sequence is 11 residues long. The CDR3 nucleotides read TGTGCCACCAGTGCCCGGAATGAGCAGTTCTTC. It encodes CATSARNEQFF.

This clonotype was seen only a few times. The CDR3 DNA sequence: TGTGCCAGCAGCTTATCGGAGGACACCGGGGAGCTGTTTTTT. The encoded protein is CASSLSEDTGELFF. The V gene is TRBV7-9, the J gene TRBJ2-2; a weak D match, TRBD2 (5 bases). The CDR3 covers 14 residues. The V end lost 2 bases, the J end lost 3 bases, and 7 bases lay between the germline ends. From germline, CDR1 is SEHNR and CDR2 FQNEAQ (reference sequence).

This clonotype has only a few counts. The chain recombines TRBV6-1 with TRBJ2-1; TRBD2 matches 9 bases. The V and J ends lost 3 bases and 7 bases, in that order; junction bases with no gene match: 4. This CDR3 contains 14 residues. The germline V gene has CDR1 MNHNS and CDR2 SASEGT. This CDR3 reads CASSEGLASNEQFF. The CDR3 DNA follows: TGTGCCAGCAGTGAGGGACTAGCAAGTAATGAGCAGTTCTTC.

The rearrangement joins TRBV20-1 to TRBJ2-1; D may be TRBD2 (5 bases). The CDR3 totals 16 residues. Germline V gives CDR1 DFQATT, CDR2 SNEGSKA (reference sequence). The V end lost 0 bases, the J end lost 7 bases, and 19 bases lay between the germline ends. The CDR3 loop reads CSARDSRGPDGNEQFF. In nucleotides, the CDR3 is TGCAGTGCTAGAGATAGCCGGGGTCCAGATGGGAATGAGCAGTTCTTC.

There are a few counts of this clonotype. This sequence joins TRBV29-1 and TRBJ2-5; 13 nucleotides match TRBD2. V trimming: 2 bases; J trimming: 2 bases; junction bases outside the gene matches: 8. CDR3 length: 17 amino acids. Germline CDR1 reads SQVTM; CDR2 reads ANQGSEA. CDR3 sequence reads: CSVESKRTSGRQETQYF. The CDR3 DNA follows: TGCAGCGTTGAATCAAAGCGGACTAGCGGGAGACAAGAGACCCAGTACTTC.

This clonotype was seen more than once but under ten times. The chain recombines TRBV5-1 with TRBJ2-3, with TRBD1 as a possible D gene (5 bases). CDR1 and CDR2 (germline): SGHRS, YFSETQ. Trimming took 2 bases from V and 4 from J, leaving 14 bases between them. There are 15 residues in the CDR3. CDR3 loop: CASSFITSGSDTQYF. The CDR3 DNA sequence: TGCGCCAGCAGCTTTATTACATCAGGGTCAGATACGCAGTATTTT.

Sample share makes this clonotype medium-sized. The chain joins TRBV6-5 to TRBJ2-1, with a possible D match to TRBD1 (6 bases). CDR3 length equals 15 residues. CDR1 and CDR2 from the germline V gene are MNHEY and SVGAGI. With 7 bases removed from V and 0 bases from J, the gap between germline ends came to 13 bases. Here the CDR3 reads CASTRTGSSYNEQFF. The CDR3 bases are TGTGCCAGCACTAGAACAGGGAGCTCCTACAATGAGCAGTTCTTC.

CDR3 in amino acids: CASSPGGINEQFF. CDR3 DNA sequence: TGTGCCAGCAGCCCCGGGGGGATCAATGAGCAGTTCTTC. The chain recombines TRBV12-3 or TRBV12-4 with TRBJ2-1; 7 nucleotides align to TRBD2. Trimming at V came to 6 bases and at J to 6 bases, leaving 5 bases not matched to a gene. The CDR3 has 13 amino acids.

Relative to its sample, this clonotype is medium-sized (0.01 to 0.1%). The V call is TRBV14, the J call TRBJ2-1; unclear D gene. The CDR3 spans 14 residues. The germline V and J ends were trimmed by 1 base and 0 bases, with 4 bases remaining between them. Germline V lookup: CDR1 SGHDN, CDR2 FVKESK. The CDR3, as DNA: TGTGCCAGCAGCCAAGTCGACTCCTACAATGAGCAGTTCTTC. It codes for CASSQVDSYNEQFF.

This chain links TRBV7-9 with TRBJ1-1; a weak D match, TRBD1 (6 bases). Germline CDR1 and CDR2: SEHNR and FQNEAQ (reference sequence). Trimming stripped 5 bases from V and 4 bases from J, with 14 bases between. The CDR3 is made up of 14 amino acids. The CDR3 DNA follows: TGTGCCAGCAGCCTGGGGGGCGCGGGCACTGAAGCTTTCTTT. Amino acid sequence: CASSLGGAGTEAFF.

This clonotype has just a few counts. The chain couples TRBV12-5 to TRBJ1-1; 7 nucleotides line up with TRBD1. Germline CDR1 is LGHNT and CDR2 is FRNRAP. This CDR3 has 13 residues. The ends lost 1 base at V and 7 bases at J; junction bases unmatched: 3. The CDR3 coding sequence is TGTGCTAGTGGTTTGGATGACAGGGTTGAAGCTTTCTTT. It encodes CASGLDDRVEAFF.